These T cell receptor beta chains were read from a single sample in a study of cytomegalovirus exposure and HLA in healthy donors. Method: immunoSEQ multiplex PCR; TCRdb's copy keeps in-frame clones and lacks some. The sample consists of 100,000 to 150,000 clones, approximately 84% of them appearing once. Material for sequencing was PBMCs. All receptors come from a middle-aged woman in good health and CMV-seronegative. Each CDR3 is given with its conserved first and last residue. The order of the fields is clone size, D gene, V gene, J gene, CDR3 DNA, CDR3 protein. The D gene is left open where the match is weak. Some rows have no size entry. The others give once, few or many, or a class for an expanded clone.

abundance: .
d_gene: .
v_gene: TRBV7-9
j_gene: TRBJ1-1
CDR3nt: TGTGCCAGCAGCTTGGGGGCCAGTGAAGCTTTCTTT
CDR3aa: CASSLGASEAFF

abundance: .
d_gene: .
v_gene: TRBV28
j_gene: TRBJ2-3
CDR3nt: TGTGCCAGCAGCTACTCAGATACGCAGTATTTT
CDR3aa: CASSYSDTQYF

abundance: few
d_gene: TRBD2
v_gene: TRBV7-3
j_gene: TRBJ2-1
CDR3nt: TGTGCCAGCAGCTCGAATAGCGGGGGGATCTACAATGAGCAGTTCTTC
CDR3aa: CASSSNSGGIYNEQFF

abundance: .
d_gene: .
v_gene: TRBV7-2
j_gene: TRBJ1-5
CDR3nt: TGTGCCAGCAGCTTAGCGGCACAGAACAATCAGCCCCAGCATTTT
CDR3aa: CASSLAAQNNQPQHF

abundance: .
d_gene: TRBD2
v_gene: TRBV28
j_gene: TRBJ2-3
CDR3nt: TGTGCCAGCAACAGTTTCATTAGCGGGGATTACACAGATACGCAGTATTTT
CDR3aa: CASNSFISGDYTDTQYF

abundance: .
d_gene: .
v_gene: TRBV27
j_gene: TRBJ2-2
CDR3nt: TGTGCCAGCAGTCCCTGGGGGGGGGCTAACGGGGAGCTGTTTTTT
CDR3aa: CASSPWGGANGELFF

abundance: .
d_gene: TRBD2
v_gene: TRBV5-1
j_gene: TRBJ2-5
CDR3nt: TGCGCCAGCAGCTTTGTCAGCGGGGAGGAGACCCAGTACTTC
CDR3aa: CASSFVSGEETQYF

abundance: .
d_gene: .
v_gene: TRBV28
j_gene: TRBJ1-1
CDR3nt: TGTGCCAGCAGCCCTTTCGGGGTTACCACTGAAGCTTTCTTT
CDR3aa: CASSPFGVTTEAFF

abundance: .
d_gene: TRBD1
v_gene: TRBV19
j_gene: TRBJ1-3
CDR3nt: TGTGCCAGTAGTATGGTTCTGGGACAGGGAGTCTCTAGGAACACCATATATTTT
CDR3aa: CASSMVLGQGVSRNTIYF

abundance: .
d_gene: .
v_gene: TRBV29-1
j_gene: TRBJ2-2
CDR3nt: TGCAGCGTTGACCAGGGACAGAACACCGGGGAGCTGTTTTTT
CDR3aa: CSVDQGQNTGELFF

abundance: .
d_gene: TRBD1
v_gene: TRBV27
j_gene: TRBJ2-7
CDR3nt: TGTGCCAGCAGTTCGGGACAGGCGGACTCCTACGAGCAGTACTTC
CDR3aa: CASSSGQADSYEQYF

abundance: .
d_gene: TRBD1
v_gene: TRBV5-6
j_gene: TRBJ2-1
CDR3nt: TGTGCCAGCTTTAGAACAGGGGCCCAGCTGCGGGAGCAGTTCTTC
CDR3aa: CASFRTGAQLREQFF

abundance: .
d_gene: TRBD2
v_gene: TRBV14
j_gene: TRBJ2-3
CDR3nt: TGTGCCAGCAGCCAAGTGGCGGGGGGGACAGATACGCAGTATTTT
CDR3aa: CASSQVAGGTDTQYF

abundance: .
d_gene: TRBD1
v_gene: TRBV7-2
j_gene: TRBJ2-3
CDR3nt: TGTGCCAGCAGCTTACCCTCCGACAGGGTCGATACGCAGTATTTT
CDR3aa: CASSLPSDRVDTQYF

abundance: .
d_gene: .
v_gene: TRBV28
j_gene: TRBJ2-3
CDR3nt: TGTGCCAGCAGCCTTGGTGGGGACTTCCTCACAGATACGCAGTATTTT
CDR3aa: CASSLGGDFLTDTQYF

abundance: .
d_gene: .
v_gene: TRBV5-1
j_gene: TRBJ1-2
CDR3nt: TGCGCCAGCAGCTTGGCCGGACAGCCACGAAACTATGGCTACACCTTC
CDR3aa: CASSLAGQPRNYGYTF

abundance: .
d_gene: TRBD2
v_gene: TRBV5-1
j_gene: TRBJ2-3
CDR3nt: TGCGCCAGCAGCTTGGGGGGGGGAGGAGATACGCAGTATTTT
CDR3aa: CASSLGGGGDTQYF

abundance: .
d_gene: TRBD2
v_gene: TRBV30
j_gene: TRBJ2-1
CDR3nt: TGTGCCTGGGGAACGGGGGGGTCCTACAATGAGCAGTTCTTC
CDR3aa: CAWGTGGSYNEQFF

abundance: .
d_gene: TRBD1
v_gene: TRBV6-5
j_gene: TRBJ1-2
CDR3nt: TGTGCCAGCAGACAGGGGCCTGTGGGCTACACCTTC
CDR3aa: CASRQGPVGYTF

abundance: .
d_gene: TRBD1
v_gene: TRBV5-1
j_gene: TRBJ1-5
CDR3nt: TGCGCCAGCAGTCGCTCATACAGGGGGCGAGAACAAAGTCAGCCCCAGCATTTT
CDR3aa: CASSRSYRGREQSQPQHF

abundance: few
d_gene: .
v_gene: TRBV28
j_gene: TRBJ2-7
CDR3nt: TGTGCCAGCAGCGAGAACAGGCCAGCCTACGAGCAGTACTTC
CDR3aa: CASSENRPAYEQYF

abundance: .
d_gene: TRBD2
v_gene: TRBV5-1
j_gene: TRBJ2-1
CDR3nt: TGCGCCAGCAGCTTGAGGAGAGCGGGAGGCGGGGAGCAGTTCTTC
CDR3aa: CASSLRRAGGGEQFF

abundance: once
d_gene: .
v_gene: TRBV19
j_gene: TRBJ1-1
CDR3nt: TGTGCCAGTAGTATAGGGGGGACAATGAACACTGAAGCTTTCTTT
CDR3aa: CASSIGGTMNTEAFF

abundance: .
d_gene: .
v_gene: TRBV9
j_gene: TRBJ2-5
CDR3nt: TGTGCCAGCAGCGTAGGGGGCACTGAGACCCAGTACTTC
CDR3aa: CASSVGGTETQYF

abundance: few
d_gene: .
v_gene: TRBV11-2
j_gene: TRBJ2-1
CDR3nt: TGTGCCAGCAGCTTAGGTTTTAGCGGTGCCAATGAGCAGTTCTTC
CDR3aa: CASSLGFSGANEQFF

abundance: .
d_gene: TRBD1
v_gene: TRBV5-1
j_gene: TRBJ2-7
CDR3nt: TGCGCCAGCACCAGACAGGGGGCAACCTACGAGCAGTACTTC
CDR3aa: CASTRQGATYEQYF

abundance: .
d_gene: TRBD1
v_gene: TRBV28
j_gene: TRBJ1-5
CDR3nt: TGTGCCAGCACCGAGGGACAGGGCTGGAATCAGCCCCAGCATTTT
CDR3aa: CASTEGQGWNQPQHF

abundance: .
d_gene: .
v_gene: TRBV28
j_gene: TRBJ1-4
CDR3nt: TGTGCCAGCAGTCCCGATAGGGTCGGGGGGGAAAAACTGTTTTTT
CDR3aa: CASSPDRVGGEKLFF

abundance: .
d_gene: TRBD1
v_gene: TRBV10-1
j_gene: TRBJ2-1
CDR3nt: TGCGCCAGCACCCCGAGCGGGACAGGGGCTTACAATGAGCAGTTCTTC
CDR3aa: CASTPSGTGAYNEQFF

abundance: .
d_gene: .
v_gene: TRBV30
j_gene: TRBJ1-2
CDR3nt: TGTGCCTGGAGTCCTCTAGCTAACTATGGCTACACCTTC
CDR3aa: CAWSPLANYGYTF

abundance: .
d_gene: TRBD1
v_gene: TRBV18
j_gene: TRBJ1-4
CDR3nt: TGTGCCAGCTCACCACGCGGGACAGGGAGTGCCGGTGGTGAAAAACTGTTTTTT
CDR3aa: CASSPRGTGSAGGEKLFF

abundance: .
d_gene: .
v_gene: TRBV10-1
j_gene: TRBJ2-7
CDR3nt: TGCGCCAGCAGTGAGTCAAGAAGCGGCTACGAGCAGTACTTC
CDR3aa: CASSESRSGYEQYF